These 22 T cell receptor beta chains share one sample of origin, sequenced in a study of tumor-infiltrating lymphocytes in primary liver carcinoma. TCR beta cDNA was made from around 460 ng total RNA with a constant-region primer. Libraries of TCR beta came from three nested multiplex PCR rounds with slightly modified ARM-PCR. Both of the initial two PCR rounds ran for 10 cycles and employed TRBV1-TRBV30 forward primers alongside a C-beta reverse primer. TCRdb ran MiXCR on the multiplex PCR reads and lists one entry per CDR3 protein. This repertoire shows about 180,000 distinct CDR3 sequences, 50% to 75% found once; its top ten account for approximately 68%. Researchers drew blood RNA from unsorted whole blood and extracted germline DNA as well. Sequenced input: peripheral blood. All receptors derive from a man in his forties or fifties with primary liver carcinoma and hepatitis B virus infection.

Comment on this clonotype: One end of the junction is discordant with germline, which a read error may explain. The J gene is TRBJ2-5, the V gene TRBV12-3 or TRBV12-4; D perhaps matches TRBD1 (7 bases). The length of the CDR3 is 15 residues. The CDR3 DNA reads as TGTGCCAGCAGAACGAACAGGGGAGGCCAAGAGTCCCAGTACTTC. It codes for CASRTNRGGQESQYF.

This clonotype has just a few counts. The gene calls are TRBV29-1 and TRBJ2-3, with 8 bases matching TRBD2. Trimming removed 1 base from V and 7 bases from J; junction bases left unmatched: 10. The CDR3 sequence is 15 residues long. The germline CDR1 and CDR2 sequences are SQVTM and ANQGSEA. CDR3 in DNA: TGCAGCGTTGAAGTGTTTGCGGGAGGTTCATATACGCAGTATTTT. Translation gives CSVEVFAGGSYTQYF.

This clonotype was picked up many times. This chain uses TRBV11-1 with TRBJ2-1; D not resolved. Germline V lookup: CDR1 SGHAT, CDR2 FQDESV (reference sequence). Between the trimmed V and J ends, which lost 5 bases and 3 bases, there was a span of 8 bases. The CDR3 runs 13 residues. The CDR3 nucleotides are TGTGCCAGCAGCCATCTGGGCTACAATGAGCAGTTCTTC. It is translated as CASSHLGYNEQFF.

This clonotype was counted many times. This chain joins TRBV29-1 and TRBJ1-2; the match to TRBD1 covers 8 bases. The length of the CDR3 is 12 residues. V lost 7 bases to trimming and J lost 8 bases; unmatched junction nucleotides: 9. Germline V gives CDR1 SQVTM, CDR2 ANQGSEA. The CDR3: CSARSTGEGYTF. CDR3 DNA sequence: TGCAGCGCACGCTCGACAGGGGAAGGCTACACCTTC.

On this clonotype itself: One junction end disagrees with the germline gene, perhaps due to a read error. V is TRBV4-2 and J is TRBJ2-2, with 9 bases identical to TRBD2. CDR1 is LGHNA and CDR2 is YNFKEQ in the germline V gene. CDR3 length: 16 residues. The CDR3 here is CVSSQFSGSDTGELFF. CDR3 bases: TGTGTCAGCAGTCAATTTAGCGGGAGTGACACCGGGGAGCTGTTTTTT.

CDR3 loop: CATSDWVGSSPETQYF. CDR3 sequence (DNA): TGTGCCACCAGTGATTGGGTCGGGAGCAGTCCAGAGACCCAGTACTTC. This chain uses TRBV24-1 with TRBJ2-5; the D gene is possibly TRBD2 (6 bases). The V end lost 2 bases, the J end lost 4 bases, and 16 bases lay between the germline ends. Germline V gives CDR1 KGHDR, CDR2 SFDVKD. The CDR3 totals 16 residues.

A remark on this clonotype: This may come from a read error, since a much larger clone is one base off. The chain carries TRBV11-2 and TRBJ2-1, with D maybe TRBD2 (6 bases). The CDR3 is 16 residues long. V lost 2 bases and J 0 bases, leaving 11 bases between the germline ends. Germline values: CDR1 SGHAT, CDR2 FQNNGV. Here the CDR3 reads CASSLTGAGSYNEQFF. CDR3 in DNA: TGTGCCAGCAGCTTAACGGGAGCGGGCTCCTACAATGAGCAGTTCTTC.

This clonotype has a handful of counts. The chain employs TRBV6-5 and TRBJ2-5; D could derive from TRBD1 or TRBD2 (5 bases each). Trimming shortened V by 7 bases and J by 5 bases, and 14 bases separated the two germline ends. The CDR3 extends over 13 amino acids. From germline, CDR1 is MNHEY and CDR2 SVGAGI. The CDR3 reads CASINRGGETQYF. In DNA, the CDR3 is TGTGCCAGCATCAACCGGGGCGGGGAGACCCAGTACTTC.

This clonotype came up a few times. One base away lies a much larger clone, so this may be a sequencing read error. J is TRBJ2-1 and V is TRBV11-3; tentatively, D is TRBD1 (5 bases). V was cut by 3 bases and J by 6 bases, with 12 bases left in between. Germline CDR1 is SGHNT and CDR2 is YENEEA. The CDR3 extends over 14 amino acids. CDR3 DNA: TGTGCCAGCAGCTTGTTTGACAGCCCCAATGAGCAGTTCTTC. It specifies CASSLFDSPNEQFF.

Of note for this clonotype: A single base separates this from a much larger clone, so it may be a read error. The chain couples TRBV11-2 to TRBJ1-2; D is possibly TRBD1 (6 bases). V was cut by 5 bases and J by 3 bases, with 16 bases left in between. Germline CDR1 is SGHAT and CDR2 is FQNNGV. This CDR3 has 15 amino acids. The CDR3 loop reads CASSHTRGAYYGYTF. The CDR3 bases are TGTGCCAGCAGCCATACGCGGGGGGCTTACTATGGCTACACCTTC.

The CDR3: CASSTRQADNEQFF. CDR3 nucleotide sequence: TGCGCCAGCAGTACGAGACAGGCTGACAATGAGCAGTTCTTC. V gene TRBV5-1 combines with J gene TRBJ2-1, with D perhaps matching TRBD1 (6 bases). V lost 5 bases to trimming and J lost 5 bases, with 14 bases between them. Germline-derived CDR1 and CDR2 are SGHRS and YFSETQ. The CDR3 is made up of 14 amino acids. Full variable domain (outside the CDR3, taken from reference TRBV5-1 and TRBJ2-1): KAGVTQTPRYLIKTRGQQVTLSCSPISGHRSVSWYQQTPGQGLQFLFEYFSETQRNKGNFPGRFSGRQFSNSRSEMNVSTLELGDSALYLCASSTRQADNEQFFGPGTRLTVL.

A remark on this clonotype: The final CDR3 position lacks the conserved phenylalanine or tryptophan, pointing to a likely read error. The chain is built from TRBV6-6 and TRBJ2-7; either TRBD1 or TRBD2 may fit D (5 bases each). Germline CDR1 and CDR2: MNHNY and SVGAGI (reference sequence). The CDR3 consists of 15 residues. Deletions cut 2 bases from V and 4 bases from J, with 15 bases between. The CDR3 DNA reads TGTGCCAGCAGTTACGGGGCTAGAGGGAGATACGAGCAGTACCTC. Translating gives CASSYGARGRYEQYL.

This sequence joins TRBV24-1 and TRBJ2-5; 9 bases fit TRBD1. The CDR3 covers 14 residues. CDR1 and CDR2 from the germline V gene are KGHDR and SFDVKD. V dropped 10 bases and J dropped 5; count of bases not matched to a gene: 10. CDR3 nucleotide sequence: TGTGCCACGGAGGCCGGGACAGGGTTGGAGACCCAGTACTTC. Translation gives CATEAGTGLETQYF.

This clonotype was seen a few times. The V gene is TRBV10-2, the J gene TRBJ2-1; 7 bases match TRBD2. The CDR3 sequence is 15 residues long. J lost 8 bases, V lost 4 bases, and 11 bases had no gene match. In germline, CDR1 is WSHSY, CDR2 SAAADI. In nucleotides, the CDR3 is TGCGCCAGCAGTGTTGTGGGAGGGTCGGTTGATGAGCAGTTCTTC. Its protein is CASSVVGGSVDEQFF.

In this sample, this clonotype turned up once. The chain combines TRBV5-6 with TRBJ1-2, with TRBD1 as a possible D gene (5 bases). Per germline, CDR1 SGHDT and CDR2 YYEEEE. With 3 bases removed from V and 4 bases from J, the gap between germline ends came to 10 bases. The length of the CDR3 is 13 residues. CDR3 residues: CASSSRDGYGYTF. The CDR3 DNA follows: TGTGCCAGCAGCTCCCGGGACGGCTATGGCTACACCTTC.

For this clonotype: The junction does not match germline at one end; this may be a read error. This rearrangement joins TRBV30 to TRBJ2-3, with 13 bases aligning to TRBD2. The germline gives CDR1 GTSNPN, CDR2 SVGIG (reference sequence). The CDR3 covers 17 residues. CDR3 in amino acids: CAWSAGLAGAGSDTQYF. The CDR3 region has the DNA TGTGCGTGGAGTGCAGGACTAGCGGGAGCCGGTTCAGATACGCAGTATTTT.

Notes on this clonotype: A read error may be the cause here, since a much bigger clone is one base away. Here the CDR3 DNA reads TGCAGCGTGCTGGAGTGGGAGACCCAGTACTTC. This sequence encodes CSVLEWETQYF. The chain carries TRBV29-1 and TRBJ2-5; no reliable D call. The CDR3 consists of 11 residues. From germline, CDR1 is SQVTM and CDR2 ANQGSEA. V gave up 6 bases and J gave up 5 bases, with 10 bases separating them.

V is TRBV19 and J is TRBJ1-5, with 9 bases aligning to TRBD1. The germline V gene has CDR1 LNHDA and CDR2 SQIVND (reference sequence). With 6 bases clipped from V and 16 bases from J, the junction kept 13 bases outside the gene matches. There are 13 residues in the CDR3. CDR3 nucleotide sequence: TGTGCCAGTAGGGGACAGGGTGGCCAGCCCAACCATTTT. The encoded protein is CASRGQGGQPNHF.

This clonotype came up a few times. The chain uses TRBV10-3 and TRBJ2-7; 14 bases match TRBD2. Per germline, CDR1 ENHRY and CDR2 SYGVKD. The CDR3 covers 17 residues. J was trimmed by 5 bases and V by 4 bases; bases with no gene match: 10. CDR3 sequence (DNA): TGTGCCATCAGTGCCCCGGGACTAGCGGGAGACAGTGACGAGCAGTACTTC. It encodes CAISAPGLAGDSDEQYF.

This clonotype was counted once. This chain uses TRBV7-9 with TRBJ2-5; 7 nucleotides line up with TRBD2. The CDR3 sequence is 14 residues long. CDR1 is SEHNR, CDR2 FQNEAQ, per germline (reference sequence). V shed 3 bases, J shed 5 bases, and the junction held 6 bases outside the gene matches. CDR3 in DNA: TGTGCCAGCAGCTTGTGGGAGGGTTCCGAGACCCAGTACTTC. This encodes CASSLWEGSETQYF.

The gene calls are TRBV5-6 and TRBJ2-7; perhaps TRBD2 as D (5 bases). CDR1 is SGHDT and CDR2 is YYEEEE in the germline V gene. Trimming took 5 bases from V and 9 from J, leaving 24 bases between them. This CDR3 has 15 amino acids. CDR3: CASSFGEWEYSRQYF. CDR3 DNA sequence: TGTGCCAGCAGTTTCGGGGAGTGGGAGTATTCTAGGCAGTACTTC.

The genes are TRBV6-6 and TRBJ2-5, with TRBD2 matching 10 bases. CDR1 and CDR2 (germline): MNHNY, SVGAGI (reference sequence). V shed 6 bases and J 5 bases; nucleotides not matched to a gene: 6. The CDR3 runs to 14 residues. The CDR3 nucleotides are TGTGCCAGCAGCATAGCGGGAGGCACCGAGACCCAGTACTTC. The encoded protein is CASSIAGGTETQYF.